The next 14 T cell receptor beta chains were all read from a single sample in a study of blood T cell repertoires in COVID-19. The repertoire was sequenced with immunoSEQ multiplex PCR; TCRdb's copy has only in-frame clones and lacks some. In the table there are a few hundred thousand clones, about 88% of which are singletons. Specimen: peripheral blood. Receptors originate from a man younger than 35 with active or convalescent COVID-19.

This chain links TRBV11-3 with TRBJ2-7; TRBD1 is a possible D gene (6 bases). V was cut by 4 bases and J by 3 bases, with 16 bases left in between. Germline V lookup: CDR1 SGHNT, CDR2 YENEEA. The CDR3 covers 15 residues. The CDR3 bases are TGTGCCAGCAGCTATTCAGGGGAAAGCTTCTACGAGCAGTACTTC. This sequence encodes CASSYSGESFYEQYF. The complete variable domain, with remaining parts taken from reference TRBV11-3 and TRBJ2-7, reads EAGVVQSPRYKIIEKKQPVAFWCNPISGHNTLYWYLQNLGQGPELLIRYENEEAVDDSQLPKDRFSAERLKGVDSTLKIQPAELGDSAVYLCASSYSGESFYEQYFGPGTRLTVT.

V and J are TRBV12-3 or TRBV12-4 and TRBJ2-5; unclear D gene. This CDR3 is 11 amino acids long. Trimming shortened V by 6 bases and J by 7 bases, and 9 bases separated the two germline ends. This CDR3 is CASSPAGTQYF. The DNA for the CDR3 is TGTGCCAGCAGCCCAGCAGGGACCCAGTACTTC.

The gene calls are TRBV11-2 and TRBJ2-7; tentatively, D is TRBD1 (6 bases). Trimming removed 5 bases at V and 3 bases at J, with 11 bases between. The CDR3 is 13 residues long. Germline assignment: CDR1 SGHAT and CDR2 FQNNGV. The CDR3 DNA is TGTGCCAGCAGCCCCGACAGGCACTACGAGCAGTACTTC. Translating gives CASSPDRHYEQYF. Complete variable domain (other parts from reference TRBV11-2 and TRBJ2-7): EAGVAQSPRYKIIEKRQSVAFWCNPISGHATLYWYQQILGQGPKLLIQFQNNGVVDDSQLPKDRFSAERLKGVDSTLKIQPAKLEDSAVYLCASSPDRHYEQYFGPGTRLTVT.

The genes are TRBV24-1 and TRBJ2-1; 11 bases are shared with TRBD2. This CDR3 is built from 16 residues. Per the germline V gene, CDR1 is KGHDR and CDR2 is SFDVKD. V dropped 3 bases and J dropped 4; count of bases not matched to a gene: 4. The CDR3 DNA is TGTGCCACCAGTGATATCGGGACTAGCGGTTACAATGAGCAGTTCTTC. Protein sequence: CATSDIGTSGYNEQFF.

The chain uses TRBV6-5 and TRBJ1-2; D is undetermined. Germline V gene sequence: CDR1 MNHEY, CDR2 SVGAGI. The ends were cut back, 6 bases at V and 2 bases at J, with 10 bases in the middle. The CDR3 has 13 residues. The CDR3 DNA reads TGTGCCAGCAGCCCGTTTCGGAACTATGGCTACACCTTC. This encodes CASSPFRNYGYTF.

The chain recombines TRBV7-9 with TRBJ2-3; 7 bases are a match to TRBD1. Unmatched junction bases numbered 7, after V lost 1 base and J lost 3 bases. The CDR3 runs 16 residues. CDR1 and CDR2 from the germline V gene are SEHNR and FQNEAQ (reference sequence). This CDR3 is CASSLGQGGRTDTQYF. The CDR3 region has the DNA TGTGCCAGCAGCTTAGGACAGGGTGGAAGGACAGATACGCAGTATTTT.

The sample holds one count of this clone. This rearrangement joins TRBV27 to TRBJ2-5, with D possibly TRBD1 on 6 matching bases. The CDR3 spans 14 residues. The V gene's germline CDR1 is MNHEY and CDR2 SMNVEV (reference sequence). V lost 1 base, J lost 7 bases, and 13 bases lay in between. The CDR3 protein is CASSLLDSWGTQYF. The CDR3 coding sequence is TGTGCCAGCAGTTTATTGGACAGTTGGGGGACCCAGTACTTC.

The CDR3 loop reads CASTWARELFF. The CDR3 DNA sequence: TGTGCCAGCACCTGGGCGAGGGAACTGTTTTTT. This chain uses TRBV2 with TRBJ1-4; no definite D call. This CDR3 has 11 amino acids. Per the germline V gene, CDR1 is SNHLY and CDR2 is FYNNEI. The V end was cut by 7 bases, the J end by 12 bases, with 12 bases between.

The rearrangement uses TRBV2 and TRBJ1-5; no firm D call. The CDR3 loop spans 13 amino acids. Germline V lookup: CDR1 SNHLY, CDR2 FYNNEI. V shed 6 bases and J shed 3 bases, with 9 bases lying between them. The CDR3 bases are TGTGCCAGCAGCCCCCGAGACAATCAGCCCCAGCATTTT. This encodes CASSPRDNQPQHF.

This sequence joins TRBV7-2 and TRBJ1-2; 7 nucleotides agree with TRBD1. This CDR3 has 15 amino acids. V dropped 1 base and J dropped 5; count of bases not matched to a gene: 7. Germline V lookup: CDR1 SGHTA, CDR2 FQGNSA. Here the CDR3 DNA reads TGTGCCAGCAGCTTAGAAGGGACAGCGCGATATGGCTACACCTTC. It specifies CASSLEGTARYGYTF.

This clone was seen more than once but under ten times. The J gene is TRBJ1-5, the V gene TRBV19, with D hard to call. V was clipped by 6 bases and J by 5 bases, with 20 bases between them. The CDR3 is 16 amino acids. In germline, CDR1 is LNHDA, CDR2 SQIVND (reference sequence). The CDR3 region has the DNA TGTGCCAGTAGAGCGGTCACCGGCAGCGGGCATCAGCCCCAGCATTTT. It translates to CASRAVTGSGHQPQHF.

This chain joins TRBV18 and TRBJ2-7; D not resolved. This CDR3 region has 11 residues. The V and J ends lost 3 bases and 6 bases respectively, with 6 bases between them. Germline V gene data show CDR1 as KGHSH and CDR2 as LQKENI. The DNA for the CDR3 is TGTGCCAGCTCACCTTCTACCGAGCAGTACTTC. Translated: CASSPSTEQYF.

V is TRBV13 and J is TRBJ2-7; unclear D gene. CDR1 and CDR2 (germline): PRHDT, FYEKMQ (reference sequence). The CDR3 is 12 residues long. V was trimmed by 3 bases and J by 0 bases, leaving 3 bases between them. DNA of the CDR3: TGTGCCAGCAGCTTCCTCTCCTACGAGCAGTACTTC. Encoded protein: CASSFLSYEQYF.

The gene calls are TRBV5-1 and TRBJ1-6; the D is unclear. Trimming took 0 bases from V and 7 from J, leaving 20 bases between them. Germline loops: CDR1 SGHRS, CDR2 YFSETQ. This CDR3 has 18 amino acids. The DNA of the CDR3 is TGCGCCAGCAGCTTGGTTTTAGTTCAAGGGAGGGCAAATTCACCCCTCCACTTT. Residues: CASSLVLVQGRANSPLHF.